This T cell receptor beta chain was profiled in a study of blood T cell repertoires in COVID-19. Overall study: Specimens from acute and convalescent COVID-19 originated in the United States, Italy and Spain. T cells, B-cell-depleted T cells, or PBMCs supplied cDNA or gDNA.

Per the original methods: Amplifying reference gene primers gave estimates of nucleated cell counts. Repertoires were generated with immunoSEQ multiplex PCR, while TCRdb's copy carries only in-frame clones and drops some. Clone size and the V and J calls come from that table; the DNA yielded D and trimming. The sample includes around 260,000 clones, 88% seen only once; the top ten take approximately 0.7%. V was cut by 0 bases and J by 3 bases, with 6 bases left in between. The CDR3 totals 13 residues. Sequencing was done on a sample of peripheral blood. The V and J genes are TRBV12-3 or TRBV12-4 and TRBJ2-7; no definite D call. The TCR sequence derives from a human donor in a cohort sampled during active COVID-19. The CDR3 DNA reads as TGTGCCAGCAGTTTAGCGAGGCGCTACGAGCAGTACTTC. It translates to CASSLARRYEQYF.